This T cell receptor (beta chain) was recovered during a study of control samples from healthy donors and cancer patients. TCRdb's copy holds only in-frame clones and misses some; the assay was immunoSEQ multiplex PCR. The table has some 45,000 clones, around 90% seen once. CDR3 size: 13 residues. The V end was cut by 4 bases, the J end by 4 bases, with 9 bases between. CDR1 and CDR2 from the germline V gene are LNHDA and SQIVND (reference sequence). Sequenced input: PBMCs. J is TRBJ2-3 and V is TRBV19, with TRBD1 as a possible D gene (5 bases). This TCR derives from a woman aged 40 to 55 with head and neck cancer. As DNA, the CDR3 is TGTGCCAGTAGTACACAAGGGGCAGATACGCAGTATTTT. It codes for CASSTQGADTQYF.